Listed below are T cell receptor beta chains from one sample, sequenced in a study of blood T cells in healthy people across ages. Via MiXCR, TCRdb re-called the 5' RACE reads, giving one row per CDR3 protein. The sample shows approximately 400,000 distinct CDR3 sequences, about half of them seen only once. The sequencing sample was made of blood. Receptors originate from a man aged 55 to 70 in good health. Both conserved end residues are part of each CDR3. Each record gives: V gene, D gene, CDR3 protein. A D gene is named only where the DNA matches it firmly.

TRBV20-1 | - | CSAKPGGIYNEQFF
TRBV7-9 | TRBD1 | CASSLGGGNRPQHF
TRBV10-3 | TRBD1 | CALGQASYEQYF
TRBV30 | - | CAWSGTPYEQYF
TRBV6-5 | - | CASSSQDRINEKLFF
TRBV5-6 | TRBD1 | CASSSGTGTPGADTQYF
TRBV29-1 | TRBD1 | CSVEDRGGHEQYF
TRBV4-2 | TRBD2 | CASSPRLAPSYEQYF
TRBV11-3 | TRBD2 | CASSSPGLHSYEQYF
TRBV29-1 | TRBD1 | CSVRTGGNTF
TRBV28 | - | CASSLGQSPNEQFF
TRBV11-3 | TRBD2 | CASSWNGRGSYNEQFF
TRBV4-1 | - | CASSHTLAGAGSTYEQYF
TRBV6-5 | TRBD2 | CASSPEVAGGNEQFF
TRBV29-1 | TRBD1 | CSVAQGSYEQYF
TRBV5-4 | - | CASSLKGGYGYTF
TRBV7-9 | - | CASTTGRLMNTEAFF
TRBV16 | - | CASSQSFDEQYF
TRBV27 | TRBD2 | CASSLIRASGVNEQFF
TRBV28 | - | CASSATGLYYGYTF
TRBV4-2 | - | CASSQGTGTQIGQYF
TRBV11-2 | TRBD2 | CASSLEASGGWGGTDTQYF
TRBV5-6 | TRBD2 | CASSFVSGSGEQDTQYF
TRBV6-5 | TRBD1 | CASSYLDRAGETQYF
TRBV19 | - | CASTRGVQQFF
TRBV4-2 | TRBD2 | CASSGGGLAGLDEQYF
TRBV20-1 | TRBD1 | CSAPDRTNGQFF
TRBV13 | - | CASSLDYYEQYF
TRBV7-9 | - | CASSPTGSLNIGEQFF
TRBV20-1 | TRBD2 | CSASQGLSYNEQYF
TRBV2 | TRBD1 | CASREGQGSQPQHF
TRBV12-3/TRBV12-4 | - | CASSLEHGGGYTF
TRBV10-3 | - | CAISELRGGQETQYF
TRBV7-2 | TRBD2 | CASSPRLAEGRLSYNEQFF
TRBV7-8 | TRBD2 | CASSLGSGGLTGELFF
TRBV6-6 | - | CASSYRLGGTEAFF
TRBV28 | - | CASRPQLRGRGQYF
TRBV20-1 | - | CSAYTGHEQFF
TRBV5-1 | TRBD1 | CASSLNTGVTEAFF
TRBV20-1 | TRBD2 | CSARGTSGNSEQFF
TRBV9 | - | CASSRGPGNEQFF
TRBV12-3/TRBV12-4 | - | CASSPGQRLGGYTF
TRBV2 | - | CASSEVGYNEQYF
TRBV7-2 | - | CASSRDGSFYEQYF
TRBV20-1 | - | CSAPADSGGTQYF
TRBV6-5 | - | CASSYYALATNEQFF
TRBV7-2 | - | CASSFYSGSNYGYTF
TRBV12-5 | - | CASALGGYNEQFF
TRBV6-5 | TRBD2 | CASSYSMGGAYNEQFF
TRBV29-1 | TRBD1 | CSVAGTGSSTDTQYF
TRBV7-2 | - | CASSLLDTYNEQFF
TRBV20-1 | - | CSARPLDGTYEQYF
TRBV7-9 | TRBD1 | CASSFPGTGMNTEAFF
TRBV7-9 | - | CASSPGGGSYNEQFF